This T cell receptor beta chain was recorded in a study of molecular identifiers for immune sequencing clone quantification. MiXCR, applied by TCRdb to the PCR reads, yields one record per CDR3 protein. This table holds 550,000 to 750,000 distinct CDR3 sequences, just under 20% found once. Germline assignment: CDR1 DFQATT and CDR2 SNEGSKA (reference sequence). V lost 1 base to trimming and J lost 4 bases; unmatched junction nucleotides: 8. The CDR3 has 15 residues. This clonotype has at least ten counts. V usage is TRBV20-1 and J usage is TRBJ2-3, with 7 bases lining up with TRBD2. The TCR originated in a human donor in good health. Some libraries in this study had Jurkat cell RNA spiked in. Source material: naive CD8+ T cells from blood, with Jurkat cell RNA spiked in. Sample subset: FACS-sorted CD8+CD4-CCR7+CD45RA+ naive T cells. The CDR3 region is CSARGQRGVADTQYF. CDR3 sequence (DNA): TGCAGTGCTAGAGGGCAACGGGGGGTTGCAGATACGCAGTATTTT.